These T cell receptor beta chains were read from a single sample in a study of cytomegalovirus exposure and HLA in healthy donors. The table came from immunoSEQ multiplex PCR; TCRdb's copy has only in-frame clones and leaves some out. Of around 130,000 clones detected, more than 60% appear once; the ten largest clones hold around 1.8%. Sample: PBMCs. The receptors were gathered from a middle-aged woman in good health and CMV-seronegative. The CDR3 runs from the conserved cysteine through the conserved F or W. Each record gives: J gene, V gene, D gene, clone size, CDR3 DNA, CDR3 protein. The D gene is left open where the match is weak. Size values are once, few and many counts, or a class for expanded clones, and some rows have none.

j_call: TRBJ2-3; v_call: TRBV19; d_call: NA; clone_size: NA; cdr3_nt: TGTGCCAGTAGTATAGGGACCTTCTCCGGAGGTGGAGATACGCAGTATTTT; cdr3_aa: CASSIGTFSGGGDTQYF
j_call: TRBJ2-7; v_call: TRBV9; d_call: TRBD2; clone_size: NA; cdr3_nt: TGTGCCAGCAGCGTAGTTCGATTAGGACTAGCGGGAAGGGGGGAGCCCTACGAGCAGTACTTC; cdr3_aa: CASSVVRLGLAGRGEPYEQYF
j_call: TRBJ1-3; v_call: TRBV5-5; d_call: TRBD1; clone_size: NA; cdr3_nt: TGTGCCAGCAGCAACACAGGGGCTGGAAACACCATATATTTT; cdr3_aa: CASSNTGAGNTIYF
j_call: TRBJ2-7; v_call: TRBV7-3; d_call: TRBD1; clone_size: NA; cdr3_nt: TGTGCCAGCAGCTCCGGGACAGGGAAATGGGGCGAGCAGTACTTC; cdr3_aa: CASSSGTGKWGEQYF
j_call: TRBJ2-5; v_call: TRBV7-8; d_call: NA; clone_size: NA; cdr3_nt: TGTGCCAGCAGCCGGGACCAAGAGACCCAGTACTTC; cdr3_aa: CASSRDQETQYF
j_call: TRBJ2-7; v_call: TRBV10-3; d_call: NA; clone_size: NA; cdr3_nt: TGTGCCATCGCGGCAGGGGACTACGAGCAGTACTTC; cdr3_aa: CAIAAGDYEQYF
j_call: TRBJ2-1; v_call: TRBV27; d_call: TRBD2; clone_size: NA; cdr3_nt: TGTGCCAGCAGTTTAGAAGGCGGGAGGGTCTACAATGAGCAGTTCTTC; cdr3_aa: CASSLEGGRVYNEQFF
j_call: TRBJ2-1; v_call: TRBV5-3; d_call: TRBD2; clone_size: NA; cdr3_nt: TGTGCCAGAAGCAGCTGGACCCAACTAGCGGGCCTTCACAATGAGCAGTTCTTC; cdr3_aa: CARSSWTQLAGLHNEQFF
j_call: TRBJ1-6; v_call: TRBV5-1; d_call: NA; clone_size: few; cdr3_nt: TGCGCCAGCAGCACCCTTGGGTCGGGGGGCAGATCTTCACCCCTCCACTTT; cdr3_aa: CASSTLGSGGRSSPLHF
j_call: TRBJ1-6; v_call: TRBV30; d_call: NA; clone_size: NA; cdr3_nt: TGTGCCTGGAGTACCGGGACTCTGAGTTCACCCCTCCACTTT; cdr3_aa: CAWSTGTLSSPLHF
j_call: TRBJ2-1; v_call: TRBV6-5; d_call: TRBD2; clone_size: NA; cdr3_nt: TGTGCCAGCAGGAGCGGGGGGGCCAGAAATGAGCAGTTCTTC; cdr3_aa: CASRSGGARNEQFF
j_call: TRBJ2-1; v_call: TRBV5-1; d_call: TRBD2; clone_size: NA; cdr3_nt: TGCGCCAGCAGCCATGAACTAGCGGGAGGGAATGAGCAGTTCTTC; cdr3_aa: CASSHELAGGNEQFF
j_call: TRBJ2-7; v_call: TRBV28; d_call: TRBD1; clone_size: few; cdr3_nt: TGTGCCAGCAGCGATTACAGGGGGTACGAGCAGTACTTC; cdr3_aa: CASSDYRGYEQYF
j_call: TRBJ2-3; v_call: TRBV2; d_call: TRBD2; clone_size: NA; cdr3_nt: TGTGCCAGCAGTGAATGGGGAGCGGGAGAAGGCACAGATACGCAGTATTTT; cdr3_aa: CASSEWGAGEGTDTQYF
j_call: TRBJ1-1; v_call: TRBV10-3; d_call: NA; clone_size: NA; cdr3_nt: TGTGCCATCAGTGAGTCGTTCGTGAACACTGAAGCTTTCTTT; cdr3_aa: CAISESFVNTEAFF
j_call: TRBJ2-3; v_call: TRBV7-8; d_call: TRBD2; clone_size: once; cdr3_nt: TGTGCCAGCACCGCCACTAGCGGGTCCACAGATACGCAGTATTTT; cdr3_aa: CASTATSGSTDTQYF
j_call: TRBJ1-2; v_call: TRBV27; d_call: TRBD1; clone_size: NA; cdr3_nt: TGTGCCAGCAGTCCAAGACAGGGCCCTGGCTACACCTTC; cdr3_aa: CASSPRQGPGYTF
j_call: TRBJ2-1; v_call: TRBV25-1; d_call: NA; clone_size: NA; cdr3_nt: TGTGCCAGCAGTGGTCTAGCGTACAATGAGCAGTTCTTC; cdr3_aa: CASSGLAYNEQFF
j_call: TRBJ1-5; v_call: TRBV30; d_call: TRBD1; clone_size: NA; cdr3_nt: TGTGCCTGGAGTGTAGACAGGGAGGATCAGCCCCAGCATTTT; cdr3_aa: CAWSVDREDQPQHF
j_call: TRBJ2-6; v_call: TRBV29-1; d_call: NA; clone_size: NA; cdr3_nt: TGCAGCGTTGAAGATAGGAGCCAAGGTTTCTCTGGGGCCAACGTCCTGACTTTC; cdr3_aa: CSVEDRSQGFSGANVLTF
j_call: TRBJ2-3; v_call: TRBV11-2; d_call: NA; clone_size: NA; cdr3_nt: TGTGCCAGCAGCTTAGAATTAGCGGATATCACAGATACGCAGTATTTT; cdr3_aa: CASSLELADITDTQYF
j_call: TRBJ2-1; v_call: TRBV7-8; d_call: TRBD1; clone_size: NA; cdr3_nt: TGTGCCAGCAGCTCCCAGCCCGGGACAGGGGATGGCAATGAGCAGTTCTTC; cdr3_aa: CASSSQPGTGDGNEQFF
j_call: TRBJ2-7; v_call: TRBV6-5; d_call: NA; clone_size: NA; cdr3_nt: TGTGCCAGCAGGCGGGACAGCCTAGCCTACGAGCAGTACTTC; cdr3_aa: CASRRDSLAYEQYF